This T cell receptor beta chain is drawn from a study of T cells in localized non-small cell lung cancer (dated by TCRdb to 2020 to 2021). Background on the whole study: T cell repertoires of 236 early-stage NSCLC patients were analyzed, with tumors being compared against uninvolved tumor-adjacent lungs. The cohort was made up of around 250 treatment-naive NSCLC patients whose localized lung tumors had been resected. A mean age of around 69 years was recorded for the NSCLC patients, of whom roughly 130 were male and over 100 were female.

At diagnosis, tumor, uninvolved tumor-adjacent lung and peripheral blood were collected and then preserved as a mix of FFPE and fresh-frozen material. For TCR repertoire profiling, the blood samples were analyzed as peripheral blood mononuclear cells. TCR beta CDR3 regions were sequenced from DNA using the immunoSEQ Assay. For the original study's pipeline: T cell density was computed as TCR beta template counts normalized to usable DNA estimated by amplifying housekeeping genes. The preseqR package was used to estimate richness by extrapolating to 400,000 templates for PBMC samples and to 120,000 templates for tissue samples. Clonality was defined as one minus Pielou's evenness. Differential abundance testing on productive amino-acid clonotypes, with a minimum total count of 5 and an alpha of 0.1, was used to identify tissue-enriched TCRs. The Jaccard Index and the Morisita Overlap Index were used to measure how much the repertoires overlapped between compartments. GLIPH grouped TCR beta CDR3s together with public tetramer-defined viral CDR3s, and a viral motif had to include at least three viral sequences and also show V-gene enrichment. Entries here come from immuneACCESS through TCRdb and include only in-frame sequences with V and J called. Some clones fail to appear in such tables; in the studies checked, an unresolved V gene covers under half of the shortfall, and the cause of the remainder is unknown. V, J and clone size are those of that table, while D and trimming were read from the DNA. The sample table contains 15,000 to 20,000 clones; only one count was recorded for almost 85% of them. Under 40% of the sample comes from the top ten.

The CDR3 spans 17 residues, from the cysteine through the phenylalanine. The DNA shown is the 51-base CDR3, in frame from base 1. Trimming removed 5 bases from V and 0 bases from J, leaving 19 bases between the germline ends. For CDR1 and CDR2, the germline V gene lists SGHAT and FQNNGV. The table lists this clone with a count of one. Its antigen remains unidentified. Base qualities are missing; no much larger clone stands one base away. Results the study describes overall, beyond this receptor: Higher T cell density in blood was associated with longer overall survival, whereas higher clonality in adjacent lung was associated with shorter survival. Uninvolved tumor-adjacent lung showed the highest T cell clonality, higher than tumor, which suggests more focused antigenic responses in the adjacent lung. Because multi-region tumor sequencing was not done, intratumor heterogeneity could not be ruled out. Because the study design was exploratory, TCR variables were selected using unadjusted p-values without false-discovery rate correction. A median of 57 of the top 100 tumor clones were detected in paired uninvolved adjacent lung, and 28 of these tumor clones were also found among the top 100 clones of the paired uninvolved adjacent lung.

The starting material was peripheral blood, obtained before any cancer treatment. The receptor was isolated from a male donor aged 60 or older with stage I lung adenocarcinoma. The receptor chain draws on TRBV11-2 and TRBJ1-1; the D gene is possibly TRBD1, with 5 bases matching. The CDR3 corresponds to CASSPGPLGLMNTEAFF. The nucleotides are TGTGCCAGCAGCCCTGGACCGCTGGGGCTGATGAACACTGAAGCTTTCTTT.